This T cell receptor (beta chain) was documented in a study of regulatory T cells in long-lasting Graves disease. Study as a whole: Under 3 months of antithyroid drugs had been taken by newly diagnosed Graves' patients.

Described time point: newly diagnosed GD, antithyroid drugs for less than 3 months. The TCR library used RNA extracted from PBMCs. This clonotype was picked up many times. Its antigen is currently unknown. HTBI primers from iRepertoire and Arm-PCR of CDR3 regions yielded the TCR beta libraries. Authors' methods: Across all samples, approximately 68 TRBV segments and 14 TRBJ segments were identified. From the multiplex PCR reads, TCRdb called clonotypes with MiXCR, one entry per CDR3 protein. TCRdb assigned the V and J calls; the authors' analysis was not used. The sample has about 530,000 distinct CDR3 sequences, about 16% seen once. Trimming took 5 bases from V and 7 from J; bases not matched to a gene: 1. Per the germline V gene, CDR1 is SGHAT and CDR2 is FQNNGV. This CDR3 comprises 11 residues. Whole-study results and caveats: Favored usage of TRBV28, TRBJ1-2 and TRBJ2-5 was recorded in persistent disease.

These same records also appear under a second study, on T cells in Graves' hyperthyroidism and ophthalmopathy.

V and J are TRBV11-2 and TRBJ2-5; TRBD1 matches 7 bases. The clonotype originates from a woman aged 35-65 years with Graves disease. Sequences were derived from peripheral blood mononuclear cells (PBMCs), sampled at new diagnosis, from a patient treated with antithyroid drugs. The CDR3 region has the DNA TGTGCCAGCAGCCCAGGGGGGACCCAGTACTTC. Its protein product is CASSPGGTQYF. The complete variable domain, with remaining parts taken from reference TRBV11-2 and TRBJ2-5, reads EAGVAQSPRYKIIEKRQSVAFWCNPISGHATLYWYQQILGQGPKLLIQFQNNGVVDDSQLPKDRFSAERLKGVDSTLKIQPAKLEDSAVYLCASSPGGTQYFGPGTRLLVL.